This passage covers 10 T cell receptor beta chains from one sample sequenced in a study of T cells in Graves' hyperthyroidism and ophthalmopathy. RNA transcripts gave rise to amplified TCR beta CDR3 regions. Carried out on the TCR CDR3, a first-round RT-PCR used the HTBI primer set. TCRdb re-derived calls from the multiplex PCR reads in MiXCR, one entry per CDR3 protein. Of fewer than 750,000 distinct CDR3 sequences detected, more than 45% appear once; the ten largest clones hold around 8%. The sequencing sample was made of peripheral blood or thyroid tissue (not recorded which). These receptors came from a woman aged 18-35 years with Graves' hyperthyroidism.

At least ten counts were recorded for this clonotype. The V call is TRBV12-3 or TRBV12-4, the J call TRBJ1-1; perhaps TRBD1 as D (5 bases). This CDR3 contains 12 residues. Trimming took off 6 bases at V and 1 base at J, with 6 bases between the two ends. The CDR3 DNA reads as TGTGCCAGCAGGAGGGGGAACACTGAAGCTTTCTTT. Protein: CASRRGNTEAFF.

At least ten counts were recorded for this clonotype. V usage is TRBV5-4 and J usage is TRBJ1-4; D might be TRBD1 (5 bases). Between the trimmed V and J ends, which lost 1 base and 0 bases, there was a span of 7 bases. The CDR3 loop spans 15 amino acids. CDR1 is SGHNT and CDR2 is YYREEE in the germline V gene (reference sequence). The CDR3 sequence is CASSLMGATNEKLFF. The CDR3 DNA sequence: TGTGCCAGCAGCTTGATGGGGGCAACTAATGAAAAACTGTTTTTT.

This clonotype occurred many times. J is TRBJ1-6 and V is TRBV19; 8 bases line up with TRBD1. J lost 6 bases, V lost 1 base, and 5 bases had no gene match. The germline V gene has CDR1 LNHDA and CDR2 SQIVND (reference sequence). This CDR3 contains 16 residues. The CDR3 bases are TGTGCCAGTAGTATAGGACAGGGGTTAAGTAATTCACCCCTCCACTTT. It translates to CASSIGQGLSNSPLHF.

This clonotype was detected many times. The chain uses TRBV4-1 and TRBJ2-7; D perhaps matches TRBD2 (6 bases). The CDR3 covers 16 residues. V was pared by 1 base and J by 0 bases, with 13 bases between. CDR1 is MGHRA, CDR2 YSYEKL, per germline. CDR3 DNA sequence: TGCGCCAGCAGCCAAGGCGCGGGACTCTACTCCTACGAGCAGTACTTC. Its translation is CASSQGAGLYSYEQYF.

Ten or more counts support this clonotype. This chain joins TRBV7-9 and TRBJ1-5, with 7 bases matching TRBD1. The J segment lost 2 bases and the V segment lost 4 bases, leaving 14 bases of the junction unmatched. Germline values: CDR1 SEHNR, CDR2 FQNEAQ (reference sequence). CDR3 length equals 18 residues. The CDR3 sequence: CASSYSAIQGYGNQPQHF. The CDR3, as DNA: TGTGCCAGCAGCTATTCCGCCATACAGGGGTACGGCAATCAGCCCCAGCATTTT.

The chain uses TRBV7-2 and TRBJ2-7, with 10 bases aligning to TRBD2. The DNA matches TRBJ2-1 better at its end, which makes the J call doubtful. Germline CDR1 and CDR2: SGHTA and FQGNSA. The CDR3 has 16 residues. DNA for the CDR3: TGTGCCAGCAGCTTAGAATGGCTAGCGGGAGCCAATGAGCAGTTCTTC. Protein sequence: CASSLEWLAGANEQFF.

This clonotype was detected once. The conserved final phenylalanine or tryptophan is absent from the CDR3, which likely points to a read error. The chain has TRBV5-8 and TRBJ2-7; no firm D call. Per germline, CDR1 SGHTS and CDR2 YDEGEE. The germline V and J ends were trimmed by 1 base and 2 bases, with 7 bases remaining between them. The CDR3 is made up of 13 amino acids. The CDR3 region has the DNA TGTGCCAGCAGCTTGTCTCCAACCTACGAGCAGTACCTC. Its translation is CASSLSPTYEQYL.

This clonotype has just a few counts. The chain recombines TRBV2 with TRBJ2-7; 7 positions agree with TRBD1. J lost 3 bases, V lost 4 bases, and 6 bases had no gene match. CDR1 SNHLY and CDR2 FYNNEI come from the germline V gene. This CDR3 is 14 amino acids long. CDR3 sequence: CASSADRDLYEQYF. In nucleotides, the CDR3 is TGTGCCAGCAGTGCCGACAGGGATCTCTACGAGCAGTACTTC.

Ten or more counts support this clonotype. The V gene is TRBV4-1, the J gene TRBJ1-2; D is undetermined. Trimming took 3 bases from V and 11 from J, leaving 19 bases between them. The CDR3 runs to 14 residues. CDR1 MGHRA and CDR2 YSYEKL come from the germline V gene. For the CDR3, the DNA is TGCGCCAGCAGCCAGACCCTCCCGGACCGCGGGTACACCTTC. Translation gives CASSQTLPDRGYTF.

The chain uses TRBV7-6 and TRBJ2-5; TRBD2 matches at 7 bases. TRBJ2-7 explains the end of the DNA better; the J call may be wrong. The CDR3 consists of 13 residues. The germline V gene has CDR1 SGHVS and CDR2 FNYEAQ. The chain's CDR3 is CASSLSRGDEQYF. CDR3 nucleotide sequence: TGTGCCAGCAGCTTAAGTCGGGGGGACGAGCAGTACTTC.